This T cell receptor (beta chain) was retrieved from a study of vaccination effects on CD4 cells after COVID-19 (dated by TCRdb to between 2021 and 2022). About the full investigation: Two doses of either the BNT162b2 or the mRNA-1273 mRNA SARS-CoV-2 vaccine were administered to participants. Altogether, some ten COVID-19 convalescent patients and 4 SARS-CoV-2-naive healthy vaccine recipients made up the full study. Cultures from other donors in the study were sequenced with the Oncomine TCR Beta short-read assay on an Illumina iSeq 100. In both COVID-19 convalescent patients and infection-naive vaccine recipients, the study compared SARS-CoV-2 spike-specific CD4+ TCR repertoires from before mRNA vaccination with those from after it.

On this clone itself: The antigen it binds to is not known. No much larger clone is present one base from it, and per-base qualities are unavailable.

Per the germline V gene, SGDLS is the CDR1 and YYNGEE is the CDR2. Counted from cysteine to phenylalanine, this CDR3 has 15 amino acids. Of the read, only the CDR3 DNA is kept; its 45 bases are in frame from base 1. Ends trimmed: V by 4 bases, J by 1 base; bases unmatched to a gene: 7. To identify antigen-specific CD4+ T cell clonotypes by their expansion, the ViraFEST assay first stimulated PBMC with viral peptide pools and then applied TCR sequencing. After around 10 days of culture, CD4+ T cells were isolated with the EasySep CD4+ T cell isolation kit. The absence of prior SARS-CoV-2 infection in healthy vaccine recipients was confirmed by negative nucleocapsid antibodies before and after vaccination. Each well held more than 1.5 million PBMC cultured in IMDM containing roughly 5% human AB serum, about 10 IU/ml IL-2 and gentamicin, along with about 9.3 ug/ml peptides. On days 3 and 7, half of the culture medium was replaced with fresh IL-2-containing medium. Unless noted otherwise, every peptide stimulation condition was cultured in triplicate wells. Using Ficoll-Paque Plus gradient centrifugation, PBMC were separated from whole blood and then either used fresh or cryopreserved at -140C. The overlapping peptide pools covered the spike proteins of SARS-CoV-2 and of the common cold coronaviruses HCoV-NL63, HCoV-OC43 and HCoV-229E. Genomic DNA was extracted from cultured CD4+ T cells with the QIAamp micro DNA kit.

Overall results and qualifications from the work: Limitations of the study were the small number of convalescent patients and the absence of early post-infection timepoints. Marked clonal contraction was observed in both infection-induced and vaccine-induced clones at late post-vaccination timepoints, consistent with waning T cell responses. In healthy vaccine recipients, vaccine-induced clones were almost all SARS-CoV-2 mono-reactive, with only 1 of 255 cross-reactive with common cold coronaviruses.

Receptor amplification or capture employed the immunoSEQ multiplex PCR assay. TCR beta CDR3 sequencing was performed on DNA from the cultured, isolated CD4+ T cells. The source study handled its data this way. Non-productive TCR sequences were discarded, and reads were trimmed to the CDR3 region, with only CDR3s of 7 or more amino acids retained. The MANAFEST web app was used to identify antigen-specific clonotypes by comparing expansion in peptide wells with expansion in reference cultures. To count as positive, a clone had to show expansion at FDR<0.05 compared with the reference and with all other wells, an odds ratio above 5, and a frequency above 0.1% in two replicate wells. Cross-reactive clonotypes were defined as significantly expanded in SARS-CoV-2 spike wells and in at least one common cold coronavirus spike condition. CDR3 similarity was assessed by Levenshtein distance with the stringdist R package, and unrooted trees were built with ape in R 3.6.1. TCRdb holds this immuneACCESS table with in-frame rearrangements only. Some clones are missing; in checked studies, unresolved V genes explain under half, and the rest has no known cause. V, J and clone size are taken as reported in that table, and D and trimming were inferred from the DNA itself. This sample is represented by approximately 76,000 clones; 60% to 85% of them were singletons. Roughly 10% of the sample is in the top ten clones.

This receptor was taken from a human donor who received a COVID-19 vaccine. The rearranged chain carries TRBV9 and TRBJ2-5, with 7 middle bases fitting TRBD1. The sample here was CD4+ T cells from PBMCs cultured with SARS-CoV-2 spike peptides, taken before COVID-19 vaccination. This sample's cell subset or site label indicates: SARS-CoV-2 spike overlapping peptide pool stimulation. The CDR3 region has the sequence CASSKGTASQETQYF. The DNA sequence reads TGTGCCAGCAGCAAGGGGACAGCTAGCCAAGAGACCCAGTACTTC.